This is a list of T cell receptor beta chains from one sample in a study of blood T cells in healthy people across ages. TCRdb itself ran the 5' RACE reads through MiXCR, one entry per CDR3 protein. The table has 700,000 to 1,000,000 distinct CDR3 sequences, under 45% seen once. Material for sequencing was blood. The receptors stem from a man aged 55 to 69 in good health. Each CDR3 is given with its conserved first and last residue. The D gene is left open where the match is weak. Clone sizes are given selectively: once, few, many, or a class where the clone is expanded.

clone_size: .
d_call: TRBD2
j_call: TRBJ2-1
v_call: TRBV7-2
cdr3_nt: TGTGCCAGCAGCTCCCTATCCGGGGGGGCGGGTGAGCAGTTCTTC
cdr3_aa: CASSSLSGGAGEQFF

clone_size: .
d_call: .
j_call: TRBJ2-1
v_call: TRBV10-1
cdr3_nt: TGCGCCAGCAGTGAAACATTCGCGGGGACACGGGGCAGTGAGCAGTTCTTC
cdr3_aa: CASSETFAGTRGSEQFF

clone_size: .
d_call: .
j_call: TRBJ2-2
v_call: TRBV4-1
cdr3_nt: TGCGCCAGCAGCCAAGATCAAGGGGTCACCGGGGAGCTGTTTTTT
cdr3_aa: CASSQDQGVTGELFF

clone_size: .
d_call: .
j_call: TRBJ2-1
v_call: TRBV7-9
cdr3_nt: TGTGCCAGCAGCAAACAGTCAATCAATGAGCAGTTCTTC
cdr3_aa: CASSKQSINEQFF

clone_size: .
d_call: .
j_call: TRBJ1-2
v_call: TRBV6-6
cdr3_nt: TGTGCCAGCAGTTACCCGGGAGCTACTAACTATGGCTACACCTTC
cdr3_aa: CASSYPGATNYGYTF

clone_size: few
d_call: TRBD2
j_call: TRBJ2-1
v_call: TRBV6-2/TRBV6-3
cdr3_nt: TGTGCCAGCAGTAGCCAAGCGGGGGGGTACAATGAGCAGTTCTTC
cdr3_aa: CASSSQAGGYNEQFF

clone_size: .
d_call: TRBD1
j_call: TRBJ2-7
v_call: TRBV7-2
cdr3_nt: TGTGCCAGCAGCTCCTCCGGGACAGGGGCCGAGCAGTACTTC
cdr3_aa: CASSSSGTGAEQYF

clone_size: few
d_call: .
j_call: TRBJ1-1
v_call: TRBV5-1
cdr3_nt: TGCGCCAGCAGCGACCTCCCGGGCCGGGCTGAAGCTTTCTTT
cdr3_aa: CASSDLPGRAEAFF

clone_size: .
d_call: .
j_call: TRBJ2-2
v_call: TRBV12-3/TRBV12-4
cdr3_nt: TGTGCCAGCAGTTTATCAGGGTCCGGGGAGCTGTTTTTT
cdr3_aa: CASSLSGSGELFF

clone_size: .
d_call: TRBD2
j_call: TRBJ2-1
v_call: TRBV6-2/TRBV6-3
cdr3_nt: TGTGCCAGCAGTCAGGGACTAGCGGGGGCCCCCTACAATGAGCAGTTCTTC
cdr3_aa: CASSQGLAGAPYNEQFF

clone_size: .
d_call: TRBD1
j_call: TRBJ2-5
v_call: TRBV7-2
cdr3_nt: TGTGCCAGCAGCCCGACAGGGGGCGATGGGGAGCAGTACTTC
cdr3_aa: CASSPTGGDGEQYF

clone_size: .
d_call: .
j_call: TRBJ2-7
v_call: TRBV30
cdr3_nt: TGTGCCTGGAGTAACCACAGGGATTCTTCTCACGAGCAGTACTTC
cdr3_aa: CAWSNHRDSSHEQYF

clone_size: .
d_call: .
j_call: TRBJ2-1
v_call: TRBV3-1
cdr3_nt: TGTGCCAGCAGCCCAGTCGGGACTGGAGAGAATGAGCAGTTCTTC
cdr3_aa: CASSPVGTGENEQFF

clone_size: few
d_call: .
j_call: TRBJ2-7
v_call: TRBV10-2
cdr3_nt: TGCGCCAGCAGTGAGTCAAGAGTAGGGCCCTACGAGCAGTACTTC
cdr3_aa: CASSESRVGPYEQYF

clone_size: .
d_call: .
j_call: TRBJ2-3
v_call: TRBV2
cdr3_nt: TGTGCCAGCAGTCCGACCGACAGTTACACAGATACGCAGTATTTT
cdr3_aa: CASSPTDSYTDTQYF

clone_size: .
d_call: .
j_call: TRBJ1-5
v_call: TRBV6-1
cdr3_nt: TGTGCCAGCAGTGAGGAAGGAATATTTGCAGGGTACTCGGTTCAGCCCCAGCATTTT
cdr3_aa: CASSEEGIFAGYSVQPQHF

clone_size: .
d_call: .
j_call: TRBJ1-5
v_call: TRBV20-1
cdr3_nt: TGCAGTGCTAGAGATCGTCTAACAGTTAGCAATCAGCCCCAGCATTTT
cdr3_aa: CSARDRLTVSNQPQHF

clone_size: .
d_call: .
j_call: TRBJ2-1
v_call: TRBV14
cdr3_nt: TGTGCCAGCAGCCCCCAAGGGGTAGCGTCTAGCTCCTACAATGAGCAGTTCTTC
cdr3_aa: CASSPQGVASSSYNEQFF

clone_size: many
d_call: .
j_call: TRBJ2-3
v_call: TRBV5-5
cdr3_nt: TGTGCCAGCAGTCTTGGGGGATACACAGATACGCAGTATTTT
cdr3_aa: CASSLGGYTDTQYF

clone_size: many
d_call: TRBD1
j_call: TRBJ2-1
v_call: TRBV11-2
cdr3_nt: TGTGCCAGCAGCCCACTTCGTAGGGGACAGGGAACCCCAAAGCAGTTCTTC
cdr3_aa: CASSPLRRGQGTPKQFF

clone_size: few
d_call: .
j_call: TRBJ2-6
v_call: TRBV5-5
cdr3_nt: TGTGCCAGCAGCCTGAGTACAGGGTCTGGGGCCAACGTCCTGACTTTC
cdr3_aa: CASSLSTGSGANVLTF

clone_size: .
d_call: TRBD1
j_call: TRBJ2-7
v_call: TRBV20-1
cdr3_nt: TGCAGTGCAACTGAGGGACAGGGGAACTCCTACGAGCAGTACTTC
cdr3_aa: CSATEGQGNSYEQYF

clone_size: .
d_call: .
j_call: TRBJ1-2
v_call: TRBV6-2/TRBV6-3
cdr3_nt: TGTGCCAGCTGGCGGGGTGACTATGGCTACACCTTC
cdr3_aa: CASWRGDYGYTF

clone_size: few
d_call: .
j_call: TRBJ2-7
v_call: TRBV12-3/TRBV12-4
cdr3_nt: TGTGCCAGCAGTCCCTTGGGACACACGAGCTCCTACGAGCAGTACTTC
cdr3_aa: CASSPLGHTSSYEQYF

clone_size: .
d_call: TRBD1
j_call: TRBJ2-6
v_call: TRBV3-1
cdr3_nt: TGTGCCAGCAGCCTAAGACAGGGAATATTCTCTGGGGCCAACGTCCTGACTTTC
cdr3_aa: CASSLRQGIFSGANVLTF

clone_size: .
d_call: .
j_call: TRBJ2-7
v_call: TRBV6-1
cdr3_nt: TGTGCCAGCAGGAAAGGGCAGGGGGGTTTTTTCTACGAGCAGTACTTC
cdr3_aa: CASRKGQGGFFYEQYF

clone_size: once
d_call: TRBD2
j_call: TRBJ2-1
v_call: TRBV27
cdr3_nt: TGTGCCAGCAGTTTGCGGTCTAGCGGGGGGGCCCCGTACAATGAGCAGTTCTTC
cdr3_aa: CASSLRSSGGAPYNEQFF

clone_size: .
d_call: .
j_call: TRBJ2-4
v_call: TRBV7-2
cdr3_nt: TGTGCCAGCAACCCCTCTAGTGAGGCAGCCAAAAACATTCAGTACTTC
cdr3_aa: CASNPSSEAAKNIQYF

clone_size: .
d_call: .
j_call: TRBJ2-1
v_call: TRBV20-1
cdr3_nt: TGCAGTGCGACGGGGGGACAGGCAAACTACAATGAGCAGTTCTTC
cdr3_aa: CSATGGQANYNEQFF

clone_size: few
d_call: .
j_call: TRBJ2-3
v_call: TRBV7-2
cdr3_nt: TGTGCCAGCAGCTTAGAGCCCCGAGGCACAGATACGCAGTATTTT
cdr3_aa: CASSLEPRGTDTQYF

clone_size: many
d_call: TRBD1
j_call: TRBJ2-7
v_call: TRBV5-1
cdr3_nt: TGTGCCAGCAGCCTGGGACAGGGCCCTTACGAGCAGTACTTC
cdr3_aa: CASSLGQGPYEQYF

clone_size: few
d_call: .
j_call: TRBJ1-1
v_call: TRBV20-1
cdr3_nt: TGCAGTGCTTTTACCGCCGGACAGTCGTACACTGAAGCTTTCTTT
cdr3_aa: CSAFTAGQSYTEAFF

clone_size: few
d_call: .
j_call: TRBJ2-4
v_call: TRBV3-1
cdr3_nt: TGTGCCAGCAGCCAAGATGGAAACATTCAGTACTTC
cdr3_aa: CASSQDGNIQYF

clone_size: .
d_call: .
j_call: TRBJ2-3
v_call: TRBV6-5
cdr3_nt: TGTGCCAGCAGTTACTCCCGACACCTAACGGATCAGTCTGGCACAGATACGCAGTATTTT
cdr3_aa: CASSYSRHLTDQSGTDTQYF

clone_size: .
d_call: TRBD1
j_call: TRBJ2-1
v_call: TRBV7-4
cdr3_nt: TGTGCCAGCGGTCCCGGGACAGTGGAGCAGTTCTTC
cdr3_aa: CASGPGTVEQFF

clone_size: many
d_call: .
j_call: TRBJ1-2
v_call: TRBV29-1
cdr3_nt: TGCAGCGTTGAAGGGCAGGGGCTCTATGGCTACACCTTC
cdr3_aa: CSVEGQGLYGYTF

clone_size: few
d_call: .
j_call: TRBJ2-1
v_call: TRBV10-2
cdr3_nt: TGCGCCAGCCATCCGGGACTCCTCTACAATGAGCAGTTCTTC
cdr3_aa: CASHPGLLYNEQFF

clone_size: .
d_call: TRBD2
j_call: TRBJ2-7
v_call: TRBV3-1
cdr3_nt: TGTGCCAGCAGCCAAGGTAGCGGGGGTAATCATCACGAGCAGTACTTC
cdr3_aa: CASSQGSGGNHHEQYF

clone_size: many
d_call: .
j_call: TRBJ1-2
v_call: TRBV16
cdr3_nt: TGTGCCAGCACCGGGGGCCTCCACTATGGCTACACCTTC
cdr3_aa: CASTGGLHYGYTF

clone_size: few
d_call: .
j_call: TRBJ2-5
v_call: TRBV7-9
cdr3_nt: TGTGCCAGCAGCCCCGGGCGAGGGAAGTACTTC
cdr3_aa: CASSPGRGKYF

clone_size: few
d_call: TRBD1
j_call: TRBJ2-1
v_call: TRBV29-1
cdr3_nt: TGCAGCGGGCAGGGGGCAAATGAGCAGTTCTTC
cdr3_aa: CSGQGANEQFF

clone_size: few
d_call: .
j_call: TRBJ2-5
v_call: TRBV28
cdr3_nt: TGTGCCAGCAGTGCAGGGCACTGGGAGCAGTACTTC
cdr3_aa: CASSAGHWEQYF